Listed below are T cell receptor beta chains from one sample, sequenced in a study of Ad26.COV2.S vaccination and SARS-CoV-2 variants. Measured with immunoSEQ multiplex PCR; TCRdb has only the in-frame clones, and not every one. In the table there are around 270,000 clones, around 88% of which are singletons. This specimen consisted of peripheral blood, obtained in a trial of Ad26.COV2.S vaccine versus placebo. All receptors come from a person aged 18-60 years who received the Ad26.COV2.S COVID-19 vaccine or a placebo. The CDR3 runs from the conserved cysteine through the conserved F or W. A D gene is named only where the DNA matches it firmly. Clone size appears in some rows only: once, few, many, or a class for an expanded clone.

v_call,clone_size,j_call,d_call,cdr3_aa,cdr3_nt
TRBV19,.,TRBJ2-5,TRBD2,CASSNGLAGGQETQYF,TGTGCCAGTAGTAACGGACTAGCGGGAGGGCAAGAGACCCAGTACTTC
TRBV7-2,.,TRBJ1-5,.,CASSQSHNQPQHF,TGTGCCAGCAGCCAGTCGCACAATCAGCCCCAGCATTTT
TRBV6-6,.,TRBJ2-3,.,CASTSLHTDTQYF,TGTGCCAGCACGAGTTTACACACAGATACGCAGTATTTT
TRBV5-8,.,TRBJ2-5,.,CASSAGDREAQYF,TGTGCCAGCAGTGCCGGTGACAGGGAGGCCCAGTACTTC
TRBV3-1/TRBV3-2,.,TRBJ2-3,.,CASSLRGPDTQYF,TGTGCCAGCAGCCTAAGGGGCCCAGATACGCAGTATTTT
TRBV9,.,TRBJ1-4,TRBD1,CASSPSGGAEKLFF,TGTGCCAGCAGCCCGTCAGGGGGGGCTGAAAAACTGTTTTTT
TRBV24-1,.,TRBJ2-3,.,CATSDVQGSSDTQYF,TGTGCCACCAGTGATGTCCAGGGTAGTTCAGATACGCAGTATTTT
TRBV7-2,.,TRBJ1-3,TRBD1,CASKQGVKDTIYF,TGTGCCAGCAAACAGGGGGTGAAGGACACCATATATTTT
TRBV9,.,TRBJ2-5,.,CASSVVGGRETQYF,TGTGCCAGCAGCGTAGTCGGGGGGCGAGAGACCCAGTACTTC
TRBV5-4,.,TRBJ2-7,.,CASSRDRSYEQYF,TGTGCCAGCAGCCGGGACCGATCCTACGAGCAGTACTTC
TRBV5-8,.,TRBJ1-5,TRBD1,CASRPRGVGNQPQHF,TGTGCCAGCAGGCCCAGGGGGGTCGGCAATCAGCCCCAGCATTTT
TRBV7-2,.,TRBJ1-4,.,CASSSGHIQSREKLFF,TGTGCCAGCAGCTCCGGACACATCCAATCTCGCGAAAAACTGTTTTTT
TRBV10-3,many,TRBJ1-2,.,CAIKGYGYTF,TGTGCCATCAAGGGCTATGGCTACACCTTC
TRBV6-5,few,TRBJ1-5,.,CASSRVRGNQPQHF,TGTGCCAGCAGTCGCGTTCGGGGTAATCAGCCCCAGCATTTT
TRBV2,.,TRBJ1-2,.,CASSDSWGTLGYTF,TGTGCCAGCAGTGACTCCTGGGGGACCTTGGGCTACACCTTC
TRBV24-1,.,TRBJ1-6,.,CATSDFVKESRSPLHF,TGTGCCACCAGTGATTTCGTTAAGGAATCTCGATCACCCCTCCACTTT
TRBV14,.,TRBJ1-1,.,CASSQDFWGRNTEAFF,TGTGCCAGCAGCCAAGATTTCTGGGGCAGGAACACTGAAGCTTTCTTT
TRBV20-1,.,TRBJ1-2,.,CSAANYGYTF,TGCAGTGCTGCTAACTATGGCTACACCTTC
TRBV3-1/TRBV3-2,.,TRBJ2-7,.,CASSQVGKEQYF,TGTGCCAGCAGCCAAGTCGGGAAAGAGCAGTACTTC
TRBV7-8,.,TRBJ2-2,TRBD1,CASSSYRGDTGELFF,TGTGCCAGCAGCTCCTACAGGGGAGACACCGGGGAGCTGTTTTTT
TRBV7-2,.,TRBJ2-2,.,CASSLQGRMTGELFF,TGTGCCAGCAGCTTACAGGGGCGAATGACCGGGGAGCTGTTTTTT